This T cell receptor beta chain is from a study of tumor-infiltrating lymphocytes in localized non-small cell lung cancer. Whole-study findings and limits: Immunotypes IM1 and IM2 had similar TCR-derived T-cell fractions. Compared with uninvolved lung, tumors showed higher T cell infiltration by TCRbeta sequencing.

TCRdb's table, derived via immunoSEQ multiplex PCR, lists solely in-frame clones and lacks some. The sample holds over 10,000 clones; 79% are singletons and the top ten take roughly an eighth. The CDR3 sequence is 15 residues long. Germline lookup yields CDR1 MNHNY and CDR2 SVGAGI (reference sequence). The J segment lost 3 bases and the V segment lost 5 bases, leaving 8 bases of the junction unmatched. Worth noting for this clone: Its antigen is not identified.

The sequenced sample consisted of lung tumor tissue. The sequence came from a human donor with non-small cell lung cancer. The rearrangement joins TRBV6-6 to TRBJ2-7, with TRBD1 identical over 9 bases. CDR3 nucleotide sequence: TGTGCCAGCAGTCGACCGGGACAGGGAGACTACGAGCAGTACTTC. Encoded protein: CASSRPGQGDYEQYF.